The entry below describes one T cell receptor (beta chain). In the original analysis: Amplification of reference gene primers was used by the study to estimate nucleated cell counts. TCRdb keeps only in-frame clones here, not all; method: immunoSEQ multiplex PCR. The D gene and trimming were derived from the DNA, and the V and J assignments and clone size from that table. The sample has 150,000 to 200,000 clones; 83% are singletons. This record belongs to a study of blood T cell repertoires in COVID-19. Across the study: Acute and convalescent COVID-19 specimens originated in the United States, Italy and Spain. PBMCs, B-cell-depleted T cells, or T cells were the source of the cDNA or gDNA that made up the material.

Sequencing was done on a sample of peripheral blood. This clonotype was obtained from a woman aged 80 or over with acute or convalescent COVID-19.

This CDR3 reads CASSLQGAYNSPLHF. In nucleotides, the CDR3 is TGTGCCAGCAGCCTACAGGGAGCCTATAATTCACCCCTCCACTTT. The V call is TRBV9, the J call TRBJ1-6; D may be TRBD1 (6 bases). Deletions cut 4 bases from V and 2 bases from J, with 10 bases between. This CDR3 comprises 15 residues. CDR1 is SGDLS and CDR2 is YYNGEE in the germline V gene.